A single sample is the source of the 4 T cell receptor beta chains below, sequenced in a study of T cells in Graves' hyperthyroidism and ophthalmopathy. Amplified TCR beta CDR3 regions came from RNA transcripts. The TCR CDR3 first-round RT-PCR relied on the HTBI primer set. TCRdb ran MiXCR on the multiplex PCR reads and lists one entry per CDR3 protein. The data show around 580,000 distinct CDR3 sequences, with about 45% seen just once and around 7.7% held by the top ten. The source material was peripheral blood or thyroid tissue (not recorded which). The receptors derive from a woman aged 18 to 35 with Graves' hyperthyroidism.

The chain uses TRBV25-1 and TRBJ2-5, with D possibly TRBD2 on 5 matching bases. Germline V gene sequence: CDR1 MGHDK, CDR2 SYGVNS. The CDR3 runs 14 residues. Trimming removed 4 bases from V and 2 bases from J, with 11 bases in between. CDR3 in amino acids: CASSVPGWQETQYF. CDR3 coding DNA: TGTGCCAGCAGTGTCCCGGGGTGGCAAGAGACCCAGTACTTC.

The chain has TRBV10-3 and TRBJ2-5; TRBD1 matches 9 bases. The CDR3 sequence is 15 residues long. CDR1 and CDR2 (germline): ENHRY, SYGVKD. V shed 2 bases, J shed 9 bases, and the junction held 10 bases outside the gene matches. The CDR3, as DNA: TGTGCCATCAGTGAGAGAAACAGGGGGCCTTGGGCCCAGTACTTC. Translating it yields CAISERNRGPWAQYF.

The CDR3 protein is CASSRGGLTYNEQFF. Written as DNA, the CDR3 is TGTGCCAGCAGCAGAGGGGGATTGACCTACAATGAGCAGTTCTTC. The chain uses TRBV11-3 and TRBJ2-7, with a possible D match to TRBD1 (6 bases). Matching the DNA end better, TRBJ2-1 makes the J call doubtful. The CDR3 spans 15 residues. Germline assignment: CDR1 SGHNT and CDR2 YENEEA.

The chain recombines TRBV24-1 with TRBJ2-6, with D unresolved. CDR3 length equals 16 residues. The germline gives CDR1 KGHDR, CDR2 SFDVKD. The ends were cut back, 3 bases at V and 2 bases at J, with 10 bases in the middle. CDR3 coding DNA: TGTGCCACCAGTGATCCTAGGGTGCCTGGGGCCAACGTCCTGACTTTC. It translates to CATSDPRVPGANVLTF.